The 20 T cell receptor beta chains in this list originate from one sample, sequenced in a study of Ad26.COV2.S vaccination and SARS-CoV-2 variants. TCRdb's copy holds only in-frame clones and misses some; the assay was immunoSEQ multiplex PCR. The sample shows about 410,000 clones, about 89% of them seen only once. Documented treatment: over 15 received Ad26.COV2.S at low or high dose, single or two shots; about 5 received placebo; per-sample allocation not given. Specimen acquisition occurred on day 63 following the initial vaccine or placebo injection. The sample in question was peripheral blood, obtained in a trial of Ad26.COV2.S vaccine versus placebo. The receptors come from a person aged 18-65 years who received the Ad26.COV2.S COVID-19 vaccine or a placebo.

The rearrangement links TRBV7-3 to TRBJ2-2; TRBD2 might be the D (5 bases). Germline loops: CDR1 SGHTA, CDR2 FQGTGA. V lost 1 base, J lost 2 bases, and 14 bases lay in between. The CDR3 is 17 residues long. The CDR3 DNA reads TGTGCCAGCAGCTTAATTGTCGGGGTCCGTAACACCGGGGAGCTGTTTTTT. Encoded protein: CASSLIVGVRNTGELFF. The complete variable domain, with remaining parts taken from reference TRBV7-3 and TRBJ2-2, reads GAGVSQTPSNKVTEKGKYVELRCDPISGHTALYWYRQSLGQGPEFLIYFQGTGAADDSGLPNDRFFAVRPEGSVSTLKIQRTERGDSAVYLCASSLIVGVRNTGELFFGEGSRLTVL.

V gene TRBV28 combines with J gene TRBJ2-1, with TRBD1 identical over 10 bases. The V and J ends lost 2 bases and 7 bases, in that order; junction bases with no gene match: 5. This CDR3 is built from 15 residues. Per the germline V gene, CDR1 is MDHEN and CDR2 is SYDVKM. The DNA of the CDR3 is TGTGCCAGCAGTTTAGGGGGACAGGGGAGTAATGAGCAGTTCTTC. As protein: CASSLGGQGSNEQFF.

The chain links TRBV21-1 to TRBJ2-7; no check of the table's D call, TRBD1, against the DNA was made. TRBV21-1 is a pseudogene segment. The CDR3 loop spans 15 amino acids. In DNA, the CDR3 is TGTGCCAGCAGCAAAGCCCACAGGCGCCCCTACGAGCAGTACTTC. Translated, it gives CASSKAHRRPYEQYF.

The chain couples TRBV3-1 (or the pseudogene TRBV3-2) to TRBJ2-1, with D perhaps matching TRBD2 (5 bases). CDR1 is LGHDT, CDR2 YNNKEL, per germline (reference sequence). With 4 bases removed from V and 3 bases from J, the gap between germline ends came to 10 bases. The CDR3 spans 14 residues. CDR3 region: CASSPHGNYNEQFF. Here the CDR3 DNA reads TGTGCCAGCAGCCCCCACGGGAACTACAATGAGCAGTTCTTC.

The CDR3 nucleotides read TGTGCCAGCATTGGGGGAGCTCCCAATGAGCAGTTCTTC. Protein sequence: CASIGGAPNEQFF. This chain links TRBV28 with TRBJ2-1; D possibly matches TRBD1 or TRBD2 (5 bases each). V dropped 7 bases and J dropped 6 bases, with 13 bases sitting between them. This CDR3 has 13 residues. Germline V gene lookup returns CDR1 MDHEN and CDR2 SYDVKM. Full variable domain (outside the CDR3, taken from reference TRBV28 and TRBJ2-1): DVKVTQSSRYLVKRTGEKVFLECVQDMDHENMFWYRQDPGLGLRLIYFSYDVKMKEKGDIPEGYSVSREKKERFSLILESASTNQTSMYLCASIGGAPNEQFFGPGTRLTVL.

The chain recombines TRBV6-2 or TRBV6-3 with TRBJ1-5; D gene unclear. Germline assignment: CDR1 MNHEY and CDR2 SVGEGT. CDR3 size: 17 residues. Between the trimmed V and J ends, which lost 0 bases and 1 base, there was a span of 13 bases. The CDR3 sequence: CASSYSIFARSNQPQHF. CDR3 nucleotides: TGTGCCAGCAGTTACTCGATTTTTGCCAGGAGCAATCAGCCCCAGCATTTT.

Details on this clone: Relative to the germline gene, one junction end is altered; a read error may explain this. J is TRBJ1-1 and V is TRBV6-5; D might be TRBD1 (6 bases). Germline CDR1 is MNHEY and CDR2 is SVGAGI. The CDR3 loop spans 15 amino acids. The CDR3 bases are TGTGCCAGCAGTTACAAGTTCGGTTCCGGGGGCGAGCGGGCCTTT. Protein: CASSYKFGSGGERAF.

The CDR3 reads CASRDRVVAGNLYNEQFF. Written as DNA, the CDR3 is TGTGCCAGCAGGGACAGGGTGGTAGCGGGGAACCTTTACAATGAGCAGTTCTTC. The chain links TRBV21-1 to TRBJ2-1. TRBV21-1 is marked as a pseudogene. The CDR3 is 18 amino acids.

The chain has TRBV28 and TRBJ1-2, with 7 bases identical to TRBD1. The CDR3 spans 15 residues. V lost 5 bases and J lost 4; bases outside the gene matches: 10. Germline V gene lookup returns CDR1 MDHEN and CDR2 SYDVKM. CDR3 DNA: TGTGCCAGCAGTCAGACCGTGACAGGGAGCTATGGCTACACCTTC. Its protein is CASSQTVTGSYGYTF.

A word on this clone: The same CDR3 can be traced to other DNA sequences in this sample. The chain uses TRBV28 and TRBJ1-4, with a possible D match to TRBD1 (5 bases). Germline V lookup: CDR1 MDHEN, CDR2 SYDVKM. With 2 bases removed from V and 4 bases from J, the gap between germline ends came to 8 bases. CDR3 length equals 14 residues. As DNA, the CDR3 is TGTGCCAGCAGTTTAGGGGGGATTAATGAAAAACTGTTTTTT. Residues: CASSLGGINEKLFF.

For this clone: The junction differs from germline at one of its ends, possibly a read error. In nucleotides, the CDR3 is TGTGCTAGCAGCTTAGTCTTAACAGGGGCTATTTTTTCCGGGTACGAGCAGTACTTC. Protein product: CASSLVLTGAIFSGYEQYF. The V and J genes are TRBV7-7 and TRBJ2-7, with 7 bases that match TRBD1. Germline V gene lookup returns CDR1 SSHAT and CDR2 FNYEAQ (reference sequence). The CDR3 has 19 amino acids.

The chain joins TRBV28 to TRBJ2-1, with D perhaps TRBD1 (6 bases). Germline CDR1 and CDR2: MDHEN and SYDVKM. This CDR3 is 12 amino acids long. Trimming left V 8 bases short and J 6 bases short, with 11 bases between. CDR3 amino acids: CASGIQGNEQFF. CDR3 in DNA: TGTGCCAGCGGCATACAGGGCAATGAGCAGTTCTTC. Based on the CDR3 plus reference TRBV28 and TRBJ2-1, the full variable domain is DVKVTQSSRYLVKRTGEKVFLECVQDMDHENMFWYRQDPGLGLRLIYFSYDVKMKEKGDIPEGYSVSREKKERFSLILESASTNQTSMYLCASGIQGNEQFFGPGTRLTVL.

The rearrangement joins TRBV7-2 to TRBJ2-3, with TRBD2 identical over 8 bases. Germline loops: CDR1 SGHTA, CDR2 FQGNSA. The length of the CDR3 is 17 residues. V was pared by 6 bases and J by 4 bases, with 15 bases of the junction left unmatched. CDR3 sequence: CASRSGGAGGLADTQYF. In DNA, the CDR3 is TGTGCCAGCAGAAGTGGGGGTGCGGGAGGTTTGGCAGATACGCAGTATTTT.

Concerning this clone: This sample also contains other DNA sequences that code for the same CDR3. J is TRBJ2-1 and V is TRBV11-2, with D possibly TRBD2 on 5 matching bases. The CDR3 spans 14 residues. Germline-derived CDR1 and CDR2 are SGHAT and FQNNGV. V gave up 1 base and J gave up 4 bases, with 8 bases separating them. The CDR3 DNA reads TGTGCCAGCAGCTTAGCGGGAAGGTACAATGAGCAGTTCTTC. It specifies CASSLAGRYNEQFF.

This clone was detected only once. This chain uses TRBV28 with TRBJ2-7; 11 nucleotides match TRBD1. The junction had 5 bases not matched to a gene; V was cut back by 4 bases and J by 3 bases. Per germline, CDR1 MDHEN and CDR2 SYDVKM. This CDR3 comprises 15 residues. In nucleotides, the CDR3 is TGTGCCAGCAGTTCCCCGGGACAGGGGGACTACGAGCAGTACTTC. Translated, it gives CASSSPGQGDYEQYF.

V is TRBV7-8 and J is TRBJ2-7, with 12 bases that match TRBD2. The V gene end was trimmed by 5 bases and the J gene end by 4 bases; junction bases not matched to a gene: 3. There are 14 residues in the CDR3. Germline values: CDR1 SGHVS, CDR2 FQNEAQ. CDR3 bases: TGTGCCAGCAGCGCGACTAGCGGGGGTTACGAGCAGTACTTC. Amino acid sequence: CASSATSGGYEQYF.

The chain recombines TRBV15 with TRBJ2-7, with 9 bases identical to TRBD1. J gave up 7 bases and V 0 bases, and 13 bases lay outside the gene matches. From germline, CDR1 is LNHNV and CDR2 YYDKDF (reference sequence). There are 17 residues in the CDR3. CDR3 protein: CATSRDLRDRDIGEQYF. CDR3 nucleotide sequence: TGTGCCACCAGCAGAGATCTCCGGGACAGGGATATCGGAGAGCAGTACTTC. The entire variable domain, with the rest obtained from reference TRBV15 and TRBJ2-7, is as follows: DAMVIQNPRYQVTQFGKPVTLSCSQTLNHNVMYWYQQKSSQAPKLLFHYYDKDFNNEADTPDNFQSRRPNTSFCFLDIRSPGLGDTAMYLCATSRDLRDRDIGEQYFGPGTRLTVT.

V is TRBV2 and J is TRBJ1-3; no clear D. CDR3 length equals 12 residues. Germline V gene sequence: CDR1 SNHLY, CDR2 FYNNEI. V dropped 2 bases and J dropped 4 bases, with 3 bases sitting between them. DNA of the CDR3: TGTGCCAGCAGTGAAAACGGAAACACCATATATTTT. Translating it yields CASSENGNTIYF.

As regards this clone: Within the sample, other DNA sequences also encode this same CDR3. The chain recombines TRBV6-5 with TRBJ2-7; 7 bases match TRBD2. The CDR3 length is 13 residues. The germline V gene encodes CDR1 MNHEY and CDR2 SVGAGI. Trimming at V came to 6 bases and at J to 0 bases, leaving 2 bases not matched to a gene. This chain's CDR3 is CASRAGVSYEQYF. Written as DNA, the CDR3 is TGTGCCAGCAGGGCGGGAGTCTCCTACGAGCAGTACTTC.

The CDR3, as DNA: TGTGCCTGGAGGGACCTTAGGATTGAGCAGTTCTTC. Residues: CAWRDLRIEQFF. V usage is TRBV30 and J usage is TRBJ2-1; D gene ambiguous. V was clipped by 3 bases and J by 9 bases, with 12 bases between them. The CDR3 has 12 amino acids. The germline V gene encodes CDR1 GTSNPN and CDR2 SVGIG (reference sequence).